Listed below are T cell receptor beta chains from one sample, sequenced in a study of shared clonotypes between healthy human individuals. The assay was immunoSEQ multiplex PCR, and TCRdb's table has in-frame clones only and misses some. This repertoire shows a few million clones, around 93% found once; its top ten account for more than 1.5%. Sequencing used naive CD8+ T cells from PBMCs. The receptors derive from a man aged 18 to 29 in good health. Some clones in this sample may be carry-over from other donors' samples. Each CDR3 is given with its conserved first and last residue. A D gene is named only where the DNA matches it firmly. A clone size is listed for some rows: how often the clone was seen (once, few, many), or a class if it is expanded.

DNA	CDR3	V	D	J	size
TGTGCCAGCAGTTTATACGCTAGCGGGAGGGTCCGGGAGCTGTTTTTT	CASSLYASGRVRELFF	TRBV7-6	TRBD2	TRBJ2-2	NA
TGTGCCAGCTCACCGTCATTCGGGGTAGGAACCGGGGAGCTGTTTTTT	CASSPSFGVGTGELFF	TRBV18	NA	TRBJ2-2	NA
TGCGCCAGCAGCCTTGGGACAGGGGGAACTGAAGCTTTCTTT	CASSLGTGGTEAFF	TRBV4-1	TRBD1	TRBJ1-1	NA
TGTGCCAGCAGCCGGTGGGACAGGGAGATTGAAAAACTGTTTTTT	CASSRWDREIEKLFF	TRBV11-2	TRBD1	TRBJ1-4	NA
TGTGCCAGCAGCCACCTAGCCCCCGGCAGGTCAGAAGGCTACACCTTC	CASSHLAPGRSEGYTF	TRBV28	NA	TRBJ1-2	NA
TGTGCCAGCTCAAGAAGGACTAGCGTGCCCGAGCAGTACTTC	CASSRRTSVPEQYF	TRBV27	TRBD2	TRBJ2-7	NA
TGTGCCAGCAGTCTACAGGGAACCCGTGACGCTTTCTTT	CASSLQGTRDAFF	TRBV28	NA	TRBJ1-1	NA
TGTGCCAGCAGGGGAACAGAGCAGCCCCAGCATTTT	CASRGTEQPQHF	TRBV27	NA	TRBJ1-5	NA
TGTGCCAGCAGTTTATCAACTGGGCCTTACCGCACAGATACGCAGTATTTT	CASSLSTGPYRTDTQYF	TRBV27	NA	TRBJ2-3	NA
TGTGCCAGCAGTTTCAACCTAAACTCCTACGAGCAGTACTTC	CASSFNLNSYEQYF	TRBV11-2	NA	TRBJ2-7	once
TGTGCCAGCAGCTTAGGGGAGTATAGCGGGATCGGCGATGAGCAGTTCTTC	CASSLGEYSGIGDEQFF	TRBV7-3	TRBD2	TRBJ2-1	NA
TGCAGCGTGCCCGGGACAAGCGAAGTGGGCTACACCTTC	CSVPGTSEVGYTF	TRBV29-1	NA	TRBJ1-2	NA
TGTGCCAGCAGCCCCGACCGTCGGGAGGCAAGGGACAATGAGCAGTTCTTC	CASSPDRREARDNEQFF	TRBV21-1	NA	TRBJ2-1	NA
TGTGCCAGCAGCCCCCCAGGAAACCAAGAGACCCAGTACTTC	CASSPPGNQETQYF	TRBV7-9	NA	TRBJ2-5	NA
TGTGCCAGCAGCTTCTCCGGGACAGGGGGGATATACGAGCAGTACTTC	CASSFSGTGGIYEQYF	TRBV7-8	TRBD1	TRBJ2-7	NA
TGTGCAAGTCGCTTAGGGGGACAGGGTCTCACCGGGGAGCTGTTTTTT	CASRLGGQGLTGELFF	TRBV12-2	NA	TRBJ2-2	NA
TGTGCCAGCTCCCCTAGGGTAGGGGCAGATACGCAGTATTTT	CASSPRVGADTQYF	TRBV6-5	NA	TRBJ2-3	NA
TGTGCCAGTAGTAGGCTAAAAGGGACTAGCGGGAACGGGTCCTACGAGCAGTACTTC	CASSRLKGTSGNGSYEQYF	TRBV19	TRBD2	TRBJ2-7	NA
TGTGCCAGCAGCCCCGCCGAACAGCCCCAGCATTTT	CASSPAEQPQHF	TRBV6-6	NA	TRBJ1-5	NA
TGTGCCAGCAGTCCCAGACAGGGGGTAATTTCAACTGAAGCTTTCTTT	CASSPRQGVISTEAFF	TRBV27	TRBD1	TRBJ1-1	NA
TGTGCCAGCAGGTCCCCCGGGACCACTGAAGCTTTCTTT	CASRSPGTTEAFF	TRBV25-1	NA	TRBJ1-1	NA
TGTGCCCACTCCCTAGCGGGCACAGATACGCAGTATTTT	CAHSLAGTDTQYF	TRBV28	TRBD2	TRBJ2-3	NA
TGTGCCAGCAGAGGAACACAGGGGAGCGGGATGAGCTCCTACGAGCAGTACTTC	CASRGTQGSGMSSYEQYF	TRBV7-9	NA	TRBJ2-7	NA
TGTGCCAGCAGCGAAAGGTCCAGATCAGAGACCCAGTACTTC	CASSERSRSETQYF	TRBV28	NA	TRBJ2-5	NA
TGTGCCAGTAGTATGGGGGGGACTAGACCGAACACCGGGGAGCTGTTTTTT	CASSMGGTRPNTGELFF	TRBV19	TRBD2	TRBJ2-2	few
TGTGCCAGCAGCCAAACGCCCGGGACTAGCGGGGGAGATACGCAGTATTTT	CASSQTPGTSGGDTQYF	TRBV4-2	TRBD2	TRBJ2-3	NA
TGTGCCAGCAGTTTAGGCCAGGGCCCCGAAAAACTGTTTTTT	CASSLGQGPEKLFF	TRBV27	NA	TRBJ1-4	NA
TGTGCCAGCAGTTATAGGAGGGTAGGAGGCTACACCTTC	CASSYRRVGGYTF	TRBV6-5	NA	TRBJ1-2	NA
TGTGCCAGCAGCTTAGGGGCGAGACCCTACGAGCAGTACTTC	CASSLGARPYEQYF	TRBV11-2	NA	TRBJ2-7	NA
TGTGCCAGCAGCTCACGGACAGGGGGAATTACTAACACCGGGGAGCTGTTTTTT	CASSSRTGGITNTGELFF	TRBV7-2	TRBD1	TRBJ2-2	NA
TGTGCCAGCAGCTCCGATCCCACTAGCGACACGCCGTACAATGAGCAGTTCTTC	CASSSDPTSDTPYNEQFF	TRBV7-2	TRBD2	TRBJ2-1	NA
TGTGCCAGCAGCTTATTGCTAGCTGGGACTGATGAGCAGTTCTTC	CASSLLLAGTDEQFF	TRBV7-9	NA	TRBJ2-1	NA
TGTGCCAGCAGTTTTAGAGGGGATGGGTCCTACGAGCAGTACTTC	CASSFRGDGSYEQYF	TRBV28	NA	TRBJ2-7	NA
TGTGCCAGCTCTTCAGATACGCAGTATTTT	CASSSDTQYF	TRBV7-9	NA	TRBJ2-3	NA
TGTGCCATCATGGCAGAGAACACCGGGGAGCTGTTTTTT	CAIMAENTGELFF	TRBV10-3	NA	TRBJ2-2	NA
TGTGCCAGTAGTCCCTCCATGGCGGGAGGGGTCTACAATGAGCAGTTCTTC	CASSPSMAGGVYNEQFF	TRBV19	TRBD2	TRBJ2-1	NA
TGTGCCAGCACCTCCTCCGCTAGGGAGGTAGAGACCCAGTACTTC	CASTSSAREVETQYF	TRBV7-9	NA	TRBJ2-5	NA
TGTGCCAGCAGTTACTCGTCAGGGGGCTGGTACTCTGAAGCTTTCTTT	CASSYSSGGWYSEAFF	TRBV6-5	TRBD1	TRBJ1-1	NA
TGTGCCAGCAGCCCCCGGACAGGGTATAGCAATCAGCCCCAGCATTTT	CASSPRTGYSNQPQHF	TRBV5-8	TRBD1	TRBJ1-5	NA
TGCAGCGTTAGTAGCGGGAGTGGTTACGAGCAGTACTTC	CSVSSGSGYEQYF	TRBV29-1	TRBD2	TRBJ2-7	NA
TGTGCCACCGCGACAGTCCTGGTCTCCTACGAGCAGTACTTC	CATATVLVSYEQYF	TRBV10-3	NA	TRBJ2-7	NA
TGTGCCAGCAGTTATACAGCGAACACTGAAGCTTTCTTT	CASSYTANTEAFF	TRBV6-5	NA	TRBJ1-1	NA
TGCAGCGTTGAATTTACTAGCGGGAGTATCTACGAGCAGTACTTC	CSVEFTSGSIYEQYF	TRBV29-1	TRBD2	TRBJ2-7	NA
TGCGCCAGCAGCCAAGTAACTAGCGGGATTTACGAGCAGTACTTC	CASSQVTSGIYEQYF	TRBV4-1	TRBD2	TRBJ2-7	NA
TGTGCCAGCAGCTTAACGTCAGCACGTGAGCAGTTCTTC	CASSLTSAREQFF	TRBV7-3	NA	TRBJ2-1	NA
TGTGCCAGCAGTAAAAAGACTAGCGGGAGCTATGAGCAGTTCTTC	CASSKKTSGSYEQFF	TRBV27	TRBD2	TRBJ2-1	NA
TGTGCCACCAGCAGAGATGGACTCCGAGGACGGGATGAGCAGTTCTTC	CATSRDGLRGRDEQFF	TRBV15	NA	TRBJ2-1	NA
TGTGCCAGCAGTTTCTTCCTAGCGGGAGCCCATGAGCAGTTCTTC	CASSFFLAGAHEQFF	TRBV27	TRBD2	TRBJ2-1	NA
TGCGCCAGCAGCCCGAACCCCCGGGACTCCTACTACGAGCAGTACTTC	CASSPNPRDSYYEQYF	TRBV5-1	NA	TRBJ2-7	NA
TGTGCCAGCAGCTTGTACAGGGGAAAGGTAGAGACCCAGTACTTC	CASSLYRGKVETQYF	TRBV11-2	TRBD1	TRBJ2-5	NA
TGTGCCAGCAGCTTAGTAGCGGGGTTCATGAACACTGAAGCTTTCTTT	CASSLVAGFMNTEAFF	TRBV11-2	NA	TRBJ1-1	NA
TGTGCCAGCAGCTTGGCCGGGACGGTTTCTAGCACAGATACGCAGTATTTT	CASSLAGTVSSTDTQYF	TRBV5-6	NA	TRBJ2-3	NA
TGTGCCAGCAGTTTATCTTTGGGGGCGATTGGCTACACCTTC	CASSLSLGAIGYTF	TRBV27	NA	TRBJ1-2	NA
TGTGCCTTCAAGAGGAGCGGACCCGAGGATGAGCAGTTCTTC	CAFKRSGPEDEQFF	TRBV10-3	NA	TRBJ2-1	NA
TGTGCCAGCAGTACCCCTACAGGAAATGAGCAGTTCTTC	CASSTPTGNEQFF	TRBV27	NA	TRBJ2-1	NA
TGTGCCAGCAGCACCGGACAGGGGTCCTACAATGAGCAGTTCTTC	CASSTGQGSYNEQFF	TRBV5-4	TRBD1	TRBJ2-1	NA
TGTGCCAGTAGTGCCCCGGGCTACGAAAGAGAGACCCAGTACTTC	CASSAPGYERETQYF	TRBV19	NA	TRBJ2-5	NA